The clone carrying this T cell receptor beta chain came up once. These data come from a study of control samples from healthy donors and cancer patients. Method: immunoSEQ multiplex PCR; TCRdb's copy keeps in-frame clones and lacks some. The data show under 450,000 clones, 80% to 95% seen once. The ends lost 5 bases at V and 1 base at J; junction bases unmatched: 2. Per the germline V gene, CDR1 is SGHVS and CDR2 is FQNEAQ. The CDR3 has 14 residues. This sequence was found in a man in his forties with head and neck cancer. The chain couples TRBV7-8 to TRBJ1-1, with TRBD1 matching 9 bases. The specimen sequenced was PBMCs. CDR3 residues: CASSPGQGNTEAFF. The CDR3 DNA is TGTGCCAGCAGCCCGGGACAGGGGAACACTGAAGCTTTCTTT.